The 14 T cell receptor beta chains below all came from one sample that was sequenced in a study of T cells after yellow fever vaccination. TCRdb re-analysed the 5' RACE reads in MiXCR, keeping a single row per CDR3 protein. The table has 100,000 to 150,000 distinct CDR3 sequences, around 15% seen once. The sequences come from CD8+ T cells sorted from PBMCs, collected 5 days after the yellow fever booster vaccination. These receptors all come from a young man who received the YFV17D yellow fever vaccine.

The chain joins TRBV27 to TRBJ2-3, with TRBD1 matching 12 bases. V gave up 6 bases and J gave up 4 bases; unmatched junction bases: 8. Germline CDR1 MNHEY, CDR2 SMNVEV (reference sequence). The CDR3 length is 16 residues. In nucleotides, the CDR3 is TGTGCCAGCAGCAGGCCCGGGACAGGGGGCGCAGATACGCAGTATTTT. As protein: CASSRPGTGGADTQYF.

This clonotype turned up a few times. CDR3 bases: TGTGCCAGCAGCCTCCTCCACGACAGGGCTGGAAACACCATATATTTT. Its protein product is CASSLLHDRAGNTIYF. The chain carries TRBV3-1 and TRBJ1-3; 7 bases agree with TRBD1. This CDR3 region has 16 residues. Germline values: CDR1 LGHDT, CDR2 YNNKEL (reference sequence). V dropped 4 bases and J dropped 2; count of bases not matched to a gene: 8.

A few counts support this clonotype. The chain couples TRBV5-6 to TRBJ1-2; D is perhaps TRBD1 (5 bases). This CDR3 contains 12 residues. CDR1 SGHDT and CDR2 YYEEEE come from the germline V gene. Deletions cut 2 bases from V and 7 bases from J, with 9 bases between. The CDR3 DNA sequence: TGTGCCAGCAGCTTCGGGGGAGGTGGCTACACCTTC. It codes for CASSFGGGGYTF.

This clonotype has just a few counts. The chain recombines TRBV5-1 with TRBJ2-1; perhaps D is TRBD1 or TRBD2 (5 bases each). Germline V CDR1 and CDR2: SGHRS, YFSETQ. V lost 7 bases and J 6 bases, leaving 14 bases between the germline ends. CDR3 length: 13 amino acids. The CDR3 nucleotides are TGCGCCAGCGCCTCAGCTGGGGGCAATGAGCAGTTCTTC. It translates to CASASAGGNEQFF.

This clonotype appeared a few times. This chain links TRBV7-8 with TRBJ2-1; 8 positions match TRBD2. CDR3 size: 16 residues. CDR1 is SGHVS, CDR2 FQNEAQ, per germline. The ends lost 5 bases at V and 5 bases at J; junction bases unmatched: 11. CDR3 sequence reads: CASSAAGGGKDNEQFF. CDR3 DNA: TGTGCCAGCAGCGCGGCTGGCGGGGGGAAAGACAATGAGCAGTTCTTC.

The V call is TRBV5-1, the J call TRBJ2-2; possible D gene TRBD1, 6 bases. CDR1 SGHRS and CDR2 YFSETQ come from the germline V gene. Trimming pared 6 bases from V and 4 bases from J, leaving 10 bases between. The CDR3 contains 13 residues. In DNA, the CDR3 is TGCGCCAGCAAGGGGGAATTCACCGGGGAGCTGTTTTTT. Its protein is CASKGEFTGELFF.

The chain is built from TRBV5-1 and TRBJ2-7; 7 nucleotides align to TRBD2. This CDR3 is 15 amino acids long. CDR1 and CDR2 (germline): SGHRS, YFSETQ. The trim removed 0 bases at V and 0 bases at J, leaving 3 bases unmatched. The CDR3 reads CASSLAWGGSYEQYF. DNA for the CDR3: TGCGCCAGCAGCTTGGCCTGGGGGGGCTCCTACGAGCAGTACTTC. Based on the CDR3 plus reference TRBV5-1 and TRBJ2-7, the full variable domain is KAGVTQTPRYLIKTRGQQVTLSCSPISGHRSVSWYQQTPGQGLQFLFEYFSETQRNKGNFPGRFSGRQFSNSRSEMNVSTLELGDSALYLCASSLAWGGSYEQYFGPGTRLTVT.

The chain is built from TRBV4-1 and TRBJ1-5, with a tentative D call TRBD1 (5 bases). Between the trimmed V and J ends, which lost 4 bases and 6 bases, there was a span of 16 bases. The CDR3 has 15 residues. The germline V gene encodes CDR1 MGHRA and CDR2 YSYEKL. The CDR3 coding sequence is TGCGCCAGCAGCCTTCTAAGTGGGGGAGGTCAGCCCCAGCATTTT. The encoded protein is CASSLLSGGGQPQHF.

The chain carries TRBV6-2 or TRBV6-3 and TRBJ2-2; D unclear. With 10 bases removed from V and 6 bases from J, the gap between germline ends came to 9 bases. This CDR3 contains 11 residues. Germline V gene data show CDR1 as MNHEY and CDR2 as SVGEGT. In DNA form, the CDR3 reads TGTGCCACCCTGGTTGCCGGGGAGCTGTTTTTT. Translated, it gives CATLVAGELFF.

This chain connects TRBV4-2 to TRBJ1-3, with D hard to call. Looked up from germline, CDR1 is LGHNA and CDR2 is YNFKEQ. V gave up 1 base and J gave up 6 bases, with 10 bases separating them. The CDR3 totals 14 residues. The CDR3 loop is CASSQARSLNTIYF. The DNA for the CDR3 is TGTGCCAGCAGCCAAGCCAGGAGCCTAAACACCATATATTTT.

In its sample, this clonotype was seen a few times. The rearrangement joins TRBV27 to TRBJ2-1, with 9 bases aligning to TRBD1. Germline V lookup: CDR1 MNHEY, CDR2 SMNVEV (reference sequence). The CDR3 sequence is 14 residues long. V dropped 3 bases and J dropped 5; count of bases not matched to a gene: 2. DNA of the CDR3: TGTGCCAGCAGTTTTGGGACAGGGCACAATGAGCAGTTCTTC. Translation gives CASSFGTGHNEQFF.

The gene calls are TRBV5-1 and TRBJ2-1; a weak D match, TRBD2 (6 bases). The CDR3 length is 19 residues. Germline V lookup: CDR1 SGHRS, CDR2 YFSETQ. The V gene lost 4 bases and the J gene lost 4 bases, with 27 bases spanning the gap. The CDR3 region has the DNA TGCGCCAGCAGCGCGCGGGGCTCGCCGGGCCTAGGAATTTACAATGAGCAGTTCTTC. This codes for CASSARGSPGLGIYNEQFF.

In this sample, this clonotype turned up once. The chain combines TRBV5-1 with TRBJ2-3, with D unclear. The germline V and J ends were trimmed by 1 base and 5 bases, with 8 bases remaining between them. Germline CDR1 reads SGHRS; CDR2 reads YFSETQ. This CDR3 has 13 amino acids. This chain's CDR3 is CASSLIGGDTQYF. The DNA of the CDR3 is TGCGCCAGCAGCTTGATCGGCGGAGATACGCAGTATTTT.

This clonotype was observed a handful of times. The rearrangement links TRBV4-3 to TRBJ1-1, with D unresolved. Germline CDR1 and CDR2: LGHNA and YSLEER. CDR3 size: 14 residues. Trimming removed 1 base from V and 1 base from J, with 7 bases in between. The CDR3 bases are TGCGCCAGCAGCCAAGGGGTAGGGAACACTGAAGCTTTCTTT. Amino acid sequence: CASSQGVGNTEAFF.